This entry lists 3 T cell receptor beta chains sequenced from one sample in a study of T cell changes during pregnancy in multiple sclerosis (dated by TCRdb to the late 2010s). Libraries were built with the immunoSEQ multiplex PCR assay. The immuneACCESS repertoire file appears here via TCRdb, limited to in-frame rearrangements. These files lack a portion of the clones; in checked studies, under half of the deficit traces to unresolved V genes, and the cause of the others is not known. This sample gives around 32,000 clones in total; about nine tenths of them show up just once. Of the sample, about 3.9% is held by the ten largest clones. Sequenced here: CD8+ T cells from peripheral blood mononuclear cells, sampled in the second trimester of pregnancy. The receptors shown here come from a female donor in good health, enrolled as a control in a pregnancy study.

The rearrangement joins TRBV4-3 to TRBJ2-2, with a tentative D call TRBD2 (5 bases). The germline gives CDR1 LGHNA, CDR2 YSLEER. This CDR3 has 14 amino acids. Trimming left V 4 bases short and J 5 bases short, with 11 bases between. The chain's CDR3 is CASSPGVLTGELFF. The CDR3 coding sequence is TGCGCCAGCAGCCCCGGGGTCTTAACCGGGGAGCTGTTTTTT.

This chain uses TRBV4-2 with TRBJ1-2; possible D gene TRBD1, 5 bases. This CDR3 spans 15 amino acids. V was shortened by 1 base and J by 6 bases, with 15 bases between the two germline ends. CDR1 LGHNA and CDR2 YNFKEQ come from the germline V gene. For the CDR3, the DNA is TGTGCCAGCAGCCAAGGTAGGGGCACGTTGGATGGCTACACCTTC. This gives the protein CASSQGRGTLDGYTF.

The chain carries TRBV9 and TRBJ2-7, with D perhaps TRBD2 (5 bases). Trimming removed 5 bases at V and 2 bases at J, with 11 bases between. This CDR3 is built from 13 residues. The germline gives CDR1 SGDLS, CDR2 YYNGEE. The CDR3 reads CASSEGLAYEQYF. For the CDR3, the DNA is TGTGCCAGCAGTGAAGGACTTGCCTACGAGCAGTACTTC.